The 31 T cell receptor beta chains below come from one sample, sequenced in a study of long-term antiretroviral therapy in people with HIV. They ran version v3.0 of the immunoSEQ assay at survey level. Clones were sequenced by immunoSEQ multiplex PCR, and TCRdb holds only the in-frame ones, with some missing. This table has around 19,000 clones, 82% appearing once. Material: unsorted PBMCs, obtained around 2.5 years after starting antiretroviral therapy. These receptors all stem from a middle-aged man with HIV.

CDR3 protein: CASSAAGVLTDTQYF. CDR3 sequence (DNA): TGCGCCAGCAGTGCAGCGGGGGTACTCACAGATACGCAGTATTTT. The V call is TRBV10-2, the J call TRBJ2-3; TRBD2 matches 8 bases. The CDR3 has 15 residues. Germline V gene sequence: CDR1 WSHSY, CDR2 SAAADI. V was pared by 4 bases and J by 2 bases, with 5 bases of the junction left unmatched.

The chain has TRBV29-1 and TRBJ1-2; 12 bases fit TRBD1. This CDR3 spans 20 amino acids. Losses at the gene ends were 1 base for V and 4 bases for J; bases not matched to a gene: 19. Germline values: CDR1 SQVTM, CDR2 ANQGSEA. The CDR3 region has the DNA TGCAGCGTTGAAGTACCACCTACCGGGACAGGGGGCAGCCCTTCCTATGGCTACACCTTC. It specifies CSVEVPPTGTGGSPSYGYTF.

V is TRBV7-3 and J is TRBJ1-1; 8 bases agree with TRBD1. Per germline, CDR1 SGHTA and CDR2 FQGTGA. This CDR3 is built from 14 residues. J lost 4 bases, V lost 3 bases, and 4 bases had no gene match. CDR3 nucleotide sequence: TGTGCCAGCAGCTTGACAGGGGTGGGCACTGAAGCTTTCTTT. It translates to CASSLTGVGTEAFF. Together with reference TRBV7-3 and TRBJ1-1, the CDR3 gives the full variable domain: GAGVSQTPSNKVTEKGKYVELRCDPISGHTALYWYRQSLGQGPEFLIYFQGTGAADDSGLPNDRFFAVRPEGSVSTLKIQRTERGDSAVYLCASSLTGVGTEAFFGQGTRLTVV.

The rearrangement joins TRBV5-1 to TRBJ2-1, with 8 nucleotides matching TRBD1. There are 17 residues in the CDR3. Per the germline V gene, CDR1 is SGHRS and CDR2 is YFSETQ. Unmatched junction bases numbered 10, after V lost 1 base and J lost 4 bases. Here the CDR3 DNA reads TGCGCCAGCAGCTTGACGACAGGGGCCCCTGGGTACAATGAGCAGTTCTTC. It is translated as CASSLTTGAPGYNEQFF. Full variable domain (rest looked up from reference TRBV5-1 and TRBJ2-1): KAGVTQTPRYLIKTRGQQVTLSCSPISGHRSVSWYQQTPGQGLQFLFEYFSETQRNKGNFPGRFSGRQFSNSRSEMNVSTLELGDSALYLCASSLTTGAPGYNEQFFGPGTRLTVL.

This chain connects TRBV5-1 to TRBJ2-2; TRBD2 aligns across 13 bases. The V segment lost 4 bases and the J segment 7 bases; nucleotides outside the gene matches: 10. CDR3 size: 17 residues. Germline CDR1 is SGHRS and CDR2 is YFSETQ. CDR3 amino acids: CASSPQLAGGLIGELFF. CDR3 DNA: TGCGCCAGCAGCCCGCAACTAGCGGGGGGGCTGATCGGGGAGCTGTTTTTT.

The V gene is TRBV18, the J gene TRBJ2-1, with D uncertain. The germline V gene has CDR1 KGHSH and CDR2 LQKENI. V dropped 3 bases and J dropped 2 bases, with 17 bases sitting between them. The CDR3 totals 17 residues. This CDR3 reads CASSPLPSGTAYNEQFF. The CDR3 DNA follows: TGTGCCAGCTCACCTCTACCCTCGGGCACGGCCTACAATGAGCAGTTCTTC.

V and J are TRBV4-3 and TRBJ2-7; maybe TRBD1 (5 bases). There are 15 residues in the CDR3. Germline CDR1 LGHNA, CDR2 YSLEER. V was clipped by 0 bases and J by 2 bases, with 11 bases between them. The CDR3 here is CASSQDRGRAYEQYF. For the CDR3, the DNA is TGCGCCAGCAGCCAAGATCGTGGCAGGGCCTACGAGCAGTACTTC.

In its sample, this clone is medium-sized. The V and J genes are TRBV2 and TRBJ2-1, with 7 bases fitting TRBD2. The germline V gene has CDR1 SNHLY and CDR2 FYNNEI. CDR3 length: 16 residues. V dropped 3 bases and J dropped 3; count of bases not matched to a gene: 8. In nucleotides, the CDR3 is TGTGCCAGCAGTGATGGTGCGGGAGTAGGCTACAATGAGCAGTTCTTC. It translates to CASSDGAGVGYNEQFF.

This chain connects TRBV29-1 to TRBJ1-2; D is ambiguous. V lost 2 bases and J lost 0, with 16 bases in between. Germline CDR1 is SQVTM and CDR2 is ANQGSEA. The CDR3 has 16 amino acids. The CDR3 DNA reads TGCAGCGTTGAAAGGGAGTCAACTCGTGCTAACTATGGCTACACCTTC. Amino acid sequence: CSVERESTRANYGYTF. Full variable domain (remainder filled in from reference TRBV29-1 and TRBJ1-2): SAVISQKPSRDICQRGTSLTIQCQVDSQVTMMFWYRQQPGQSLTLIATANQGSEATYESGFVIDKFPISRPNLTFSTLTVSNMSPEDSSIYLCSVERESTRANYGYTFGSGTRLTVV.

The chain employs TRBV5-4 and TRBJ2-5; D is perhaps TRBD1 (5 bases). Germline CDR1 is SGHNT and CDR2 is YYREEE (reference sequence). V was shortened by 0 bases and J by 2 bases, with 11 bases between the two germline ends. The CDR3 contains 15 residues. The CDR3 sequence is CASSLERTPQETQYF. The CDR3 DNA follows: TGTGCCAGCAGCTTGGAAAGGACACCTCAAGAGACCCAGTACTTC.

The chain has TRBV25-1 and TRBJ2-7; tentative D call: TRBD2 (7 bases). This CDR3 is built from 13 residues. Germline CDR1 MGHDK, CDR2 SYGVNS. Trimming removed 10 bases from V and 5 bases from J, with 18 bases in between. The CDR3 loop reads CATRRGGENEQYF. CDR3 sequence (DNA): TGTGCCACCCGGCGAGGGGGGGAGAACGAGCAGTACTTC.

This clone was detected only a few times. The CDR3 protein is CASSEGIGGYTEAFF. DNA of the CDR3: TGCGCCAGCAGTGAGGGGATCGGGGGGTACACTGAAGCTTTCTTT. The chain carries TRBV5-1 and TRBJ1-1; tentatively, D is TRBD1 (5 bases). V dropped 5 bases and J dropped 3 bases, with 17 bases sitting between them. CDR3 length: 15 residues. CDR1 SGHRS and CDR2 YFSETQ come from the germline V gene.

The chain is built from TRBV18 and TRBJ2-3; either TRBD1 or TRBD2 may fit D (5 bases each). Germline CDR1 reads KGHSH; CDR2 reads LQKENI. The CDR3 loop spans 13 amino acids. V lost 4 bases and J lost 4, with 9 bases in between. CDR3 nucleotides: TGTGCCAGCTCACTCGGGGCGGCAGATACGCAGTATTTT. Translating gives CASSLGAADTQYF.

The chain links TRBV4-3 to TRBJ2-7; 10 bases agree with TRBD2. Germline values: CDR1 LGHNA, CDR2 YSLEER. Trimming at V came to 4 bases and at J to 6 bases, leaving 9 bases not matched to a gene. The CDR3 extends over 15 amino acids. This CDR3 is CASSPSGRGRGEQYF. DNA for the CDR3: TGCGCCAGCAGCCCCAGCGGGAGGGGGCGGGGCGAGCAGTACTTC.

The V and J genes are TRBV6-5 and TRBJ2-1; TRBD1 matches 7 bases. V lost 5 bases, J lost 5 bases, and 6 bases stayed unmatched. CDR3 length equals 14 residues. In germline, CDR1 is MNHEY, CDR2 SVGAGI. For the CDR3, the DNA is TGTGCCAGCAGTCCTGACAGGGTCCACAATGAGCAGTTCTTC. Amino acids: CASSPDRVHNEQFF.

V usage is TRBV30 and J usage is TRBJ1-5, with unresolved D. The germline gives CDR1 GTSNPN, CDR2 SVGIG (reference sequence). This CDR3 is 14 amino acids long. Trimming left V 2 bases short and J 0 bases short, with 8 bases between. CDR3 sequence reads: CAWSMGSSNQPQHF. CDR3 in DNA: TGTGCCTGGAGTATGGGGTCTAGCAATCAGCCCCAGCATTTT.

DNA for the CDR3: TGTGCCAGCAGCCAAGAGGGACAGGGGGCTTACGAGCAGTACTTC. This translates into CASSQEGQGAYEQYF. This chain links TRBV4-2 with TRBJ2-7; TRBD1 aligns across 12 bases. In germline, CDR1 is LGHNA, CDR2 YNFKEQ. J gave up 4 bases and V 0 bases, and 1 base lay outside the gene matches. The CDR3 consists of 15 residues.

This clone has only one observation. The chain combines TRBV29-1 with TRBJ2-3, with 8 bases fitting TRBD1. The CDR3 runs to 15 residues. The V gene's germline CDR1 is SQVTM and CDR2 ANQGSEA. V shed 6 bases and J 3 bases; nucleotides not matched to a gene: 11. CDR3 DNA: TGCAGCGTACCAGGACAGGGAGGAATGACAGATACGCAGTATTTT. It yields the protein CSVPGQGGMTDTQYF.

This chain links TRBV18 with TRBJ2-1; D might be TRBD2 (5 bases). This CDR3 has 13 amino acids. The V end was cut by 7 bases, the J end by 0 bases, with 7 bases between. Germline-derived CDR1 and CDR2 are KGHSH and LQKENI. As DNA, the CDR3 is TGTGCCAGCTTAGCGAGCTCCTACAATGAGCAGTTCTTC. It specifies CASLASSYNEQFF.

The V and J genes are TRBV5-4 and TRBJ2-6; 12 nucleotides agree with TRBD1. The CDR3 runs to 17 residues. Germline V gene lookup returns CDR1 SGHNT and CDR2 YYREEE (reference sequence). With V trimmed by 3 bases and J by 4 bases, 5 bases remained unmatched. CDR3 sequence (DNA): TGTGCCAGCAGCTCCCCGGGACAGGGGGCCGGGGCCAACGTCCTGACTTTC. This translates into CASSSPGQGAGANVLTF.

The rearrangement uses TRBV9 and TRBJ2-7, with D perhaps matching TRBD2 (5 bases). The germline V gene encodes CDR1 SGDLS and CDR2 YYNGEE. Trimming cost V 5 bases and J 3 bases, with 18 bases left between them. The CDR3 runs to 15 residues. The CDR3 DNA reads TGTGCCAGCAGTGATTCCCCGGACGGGAACTACGAGCAGTACTTC. Protein: CASSDSPDGNYEQYF.

This clone was observed a few times. This chain connects TRBV10-1 to TRBJ2-1; a possible D gene is TRBD2 (5 bases). The CDR3 covers 16 residues. V lost 3 bases and J 1 base, leaving 13 bases between the germline ends. From germline, CDR1 is WNHNN and CDR2 SYGVQD (reference sequence). CDR3 region: CASSDPRGPSYNEQFF. CDR3 DNA: TGCGCCAGCAGTGACCCCCGCGGGCCGTCCTACAATGAGCAGTTCTTC.

The chain is built from TRBV29-1 and TRBJ2-7; D is unresolved. V was cut by 0 bases and J by 3 bases, with 6 bases left in between. The CDR3 has 12 amino acids. Looked up from germline, CDR1 is SQVTM and CDR2 is ANQGSEA. The DNA of the CDR3 is TGCAGCGTTGAAGACATAAGCTACGAGCAGTACTTC. Translation: CSVEDISYEQYF.

The V and J genes are TRBV5-4 and TRBJ2-6; D not certain. Trimming took off 2 bases at V and 0 bases at J, with 9 bases between the two ends. CDR3 length: 16 amino acids. Per germline, CDR1 SGHNT and CDR2 YYREEE (reference sequence). CDR3 sequence reads: CASSFGSLSGANVLTF. The CDR3 DNA reads TGTGCCAGCAGCTTCGGTTCCCTCTCTGGGGCCAACGTCCTGACTTTC.

This chain uses TRBV5-1 with TRBJ2-5, with 7 bases lining up with TRBD1. The CDR3 runs to 16 residues. Per germline, CDR1 SGHRS and CDR2 YFSETQ. Trimming removed 6 bases from V and 2 bases from J; junction bases left unmatched: 13. As DNA, the CDR3 is TGCGCCAGCACTGAGAATTCACAGGGGTGGCAAGAGACCCAGTACTTC. Its translation is CASTENSQGWQETQYF.

The V gene is TRBV6-6, the J gene TRBJ2-6, with D possibly being TRBD2 (5 bases). The germline gives CDR1 MNHNY, CDR2 SVGAGI (reference sequence). V lost 5 bases and J 0 bases, leaving 8 bases between the germline ends. This CDR3 region has 15 residues. For the CDR3, the DNA is TGTGCCAGCAGTACACGGGACTCTGGGGCCAACGTCCTGACTTTC. Residues: CASSTRDSGANVLTF.

CDR3 in DNA: TGTGCCAGCACCGTACAGGAAGTACACACTAACTATGGCTACACCTTC. It yields the protein CASTVQEVHTNYGYTF. The V call is TRBV11-2, the J call TRBJ1-2, with D possibly TRBD1 on 5 matching bases. V lost 7 bases, J lost 0 bases, and 18 bases lay in between. The germline V gene encodes CDR1 SGHAT and CDR2 FQNNGV. The CDR3 totals 16 residues. Combining the CDR3 with reference TRBV11-2 and TRBJ1-2 gives the whole variable domain EAGVAQSPRYKIIEKRQSVAFWCNPISGHATLYWYQQILGQGPKLLIQFQNNGVVDDSQLPKDRFSAERLKGVDSTLKIQPAKLEDSAVYLCASTVQEVHTNYGYTFGSGTRLTVV.

The DNA for the CDR3 is TGTGCCAGCAGCCTCGACCCCATGATCTACGAGCAGTACTTC. Amino acid sequence: CASSLDPMIYEQYF. The rearrangement uses TRBV11-2 and TRBJ2-7; D uncertain. V lost 5 bases and J 3 bases, leaving 14 bases between the germline ends. The CDR3 totals 14 residues. CDR1 is SGHAT and CDR2 is FQNNGV in the germline V gene.

This CDR3 is CASSPPGQGAGSNQPQHF. CDR3 bases: TGTGCCAGCTCACCACCAGGACAGGGGGCAGGGAGCAATCAGCCCCAGCATTTT. V and J are TRBV18 and TRBJ1-5, with 11 bases aligning to TRBD1. V was pared by 0 bases and J by 1 base, with 5 bases of the junction left unmatched. In germline, CDR1 is KGHSH, CDR2 LQKENI. CDR3 size: 18 residues.

The rearrangement links TRBV7-8 to TRBJ2-7, with D perhaps TRBD2 (6 bases). The CDR3 runs to 18 residues. Trimming stripped 0 bases from V and 3 bases from J, with 21 bases between. Germline values: CDR1 SGHVS, CDR2 FQNEAQ. Here the CDR3 reads CASSLAPPGRRRDYEQYF. CDR3 DNA sequence: TGTGCCAGCAGCTTAGCACCTCCGGGGAGGCGCCGCGACTACGAGCAGTACTTC.

CDR3 coding DNA: TGTGCCAGTACACAGGTCACTGAAGCTTTCTTT. This encodes CASTQVTEAFF. The V gene is TRBV19, the J gene TRBJ1-1, with D perhaps TRBD1 (5 bases). The CDR3 length is 11 residues. V was clipped by 7 bases and J by 4 bases, with 7 bases between them. Germline-derived CDR1 and CDR2 are LNHDA and SQIVND (reference sequence).